A single sample is the source of the 25 T cell receptor beta chains below, sequenced in a study of cytomegalovirus exposure and HLA in healthy donors. PCR used 60 Vbeta primers and 13 Jbeta primers. TCRdb's table, derived via immunoSEQ multiplex PCR, lists solely in-frame clones and lacks some. The sample comprises about 97,000 clones, about 80% of which are singletons, and over 3.5% rests with the top ten. Specimen: PBMCs. The receptor source for this set is a man aged 35-49 years in good health and CMV-seronegative.

The chain employs TRBV5-5 and TRBJ2-1; TRBD1 aligns across 10 bases. Trimming cost V 6 bases and J 0 bases; bases outside gene matches: 12. Germline-derived CDR1 and CDR2 are SGHKS and YYEKEE (reference sequence). This CDR3 is 18 amino acids long. In nucleotides, the CDR3 is TGTGCCAGCAACAAGGGACAGGGGTCCTCGAGCTCCTACAATGAGCAGTTCTTC. Translation gives CASNKGQGSSSSYNEQFF.

This chain uses TRBV5-1 with TRBJ2-1; 10 bases map to TRBD2. In germline, CDR1 is SGHRS, CDR2 YFSETQ. The length of the CDR3 is 15 residues. V shed 5 bases and J 1 base; nucleotides not matched to a gene: 3. CDR3 loop: CASRTSGYSYNEQFF. The CDR3 bases are TGCGCCAGCAGGACTAGCGGGTATTCCTACAATGAGCAGTTCTTC.

This chain links TRBV5-1 with TRBJ2-6; the D gene is possibly TRBD2 (7 bases). The germline CDR1 and CDR2 sequences are SGHRS and YFSETQ. Trimming shortened V by 0 bases and J by 2 bases, and 9 bases separated the two germline ends. The CDR3 sequence is 16 residues long. DNA for the CDR3: TGCGCCAGCAGCTTGGACGGGGGGCCTGGGGCCAACGTCCTGACTTTC. Its protein product is CASSLDGGPGANVLTF.

The DNA of the CDR3 is TGTGCCACCAGCAGAGATCGGGGTGGGGGCAGTGGCTACACCTTC. As protein: CATSRDRGGGSGYTF. The chain recombines TRBV15 with TRBJ1-2; D may be TRBD1 (6 bases). Trimming took 0 bases from V and 7 from J, leaving 15 bases between them. This CDR3 is built from 15 residues. Germline values: CDR1 LNHNV, CDR2 YYDKDF (reference sequence).

The chain joins TRBV19 to TRBJ2-7; 9 nucleotides align to TRBD1. This CDR3 spans 18 amino acids. Germline lookup yields CDR1 LNHDA and CDR2 SQIVND (reference sequence). V lost 3 bases, J lost 0 bases, and 12 bases stayed unmatched. CDR3 in amino acids: CASSIRSSGTGISYEQYF. Written as DNA, the CDR3 is TGTGCCAGTAGTATCCGATCGTCCGGGACAGGGATCTCCTACGAGCAGTACTTC. Full variable domain (outside the CDR3, taken from reference TRBV19 and TRBJ2-7): DGGITQSPKYLFRKEGQNVTLSCEQNLNHDAMYWYRQDPGQGLRLIYYSQIVNDFQKGDIAEGYSVSREKKESFPLTVTSAQKNPTAFYLCASSIRSSGTGISYEQYFGPGTRLTVT.

This clone has more than one count but fewer than ten. The chain recombines TRBV29-1 with TRBJ2-2; D perhaps matches TRBD1 (7 bases). V was trimmed by 6 bases and J by 0 bases, leaving 14 bases between them. This CDR3 is built from 15 residues. Germline CDR1 reads SQVTM; CDR2 reads ANQGSEA. The CDR3 reads CSVGGQPSNTGELFF. DNA for the CDR3: TGCAGCGTCGGGGGACAGCCTTCGAACACCGGGGAGCTGTTTTTT.

The J gene is TRBJ2-7, the V gene TRBV6-5, with 9 nucleotides matching TRBD2. This CDR3 has 13 amino acids. From germline, CDR1 is MNHEY and CDR2 SVGAGI. The ends lost 5 bases at V and 6 bases at J; junction bases unmatched: 5. In DNA, the CDR3 is TGTGCCAGCAGTGGGGCGGGGGGGCGCGAGCAGTACGTC. This translates into CASSGAGGREQYV.

A single count supports this clone. The chain carries TRBV2 and TRBJ1-6; TRBD1 might be the D (6 bases). CDR3 size: 15 residues. Germline V gene sequence: CDR1 SNHLY, CDR2 FYNNEI. Trimming pared 4 bases from V and 5 bases from J, leaving 12 bases between. CDR3 sequence: CASSAATGHNSPLHF. As DNA, the CDR3 is TGTGCCAGCAGTGCTGCGACAGGCCATAATTCACCCCTCCACTTT.

The gene calls are TRBV27 and TRBJ1-6; 7 nucleotides agree with TRBD1. The CDR3 contains 16 residues. Trimming took 5 bases from V and 6 from J; bases not matched to a gene: 10. CDR1 and CDR2 (germline): MNHEY, SMNVEV (reference sequence). The chain's CDR3 is CASSEPGQHLNSPLHF. DNA of the CDR3: TGTGCCAGCAGTGAACCGGGACAGCACCTTAATTCACCCCTCCACTTT.

Details on this clone: The same CDR3 can be traced to other DNA sequences in this sample. The chain couples TRBV5-1 to TRBJ2-3; D perhaps matches TRBD2 (6 bases). Germline V gene lookup returns CDR1 SGHRS and CDR2 YFSETQ. CDR3 size: 12 residues. V lost 5 bases and J lost 8, with 12 bases in between. DNA for the CDR3: TGCGCCAGCAGAGGAGGGGCGGCTACGCAGTATTTT. It encodes CASRGGAATQYF.

Comment on this clone: Other DNA sequences from this sample encode an identical CDR3 as well. The chain is built from TRBV5-1 and TRBJ1-6; tentative D call: TRBD1 (5 bases). With 0 bases removed from V and 10 bases from J, the gap between germline ends came to 11 bases. The CDR3 spans 14 residues. Germline loops: CDR1 SGHRS, CDR2 YFSETQ. The CDR3 DNA is TGCGCCAGCAGCTTGGCAGGGATGAAATCACCCCTCCACTTT. Translation: CASSLAGMKSPLHF.

The CDR3 region is CASSQDSTNYGYTF. The CDR3 nucleotides read TGTGCCAGCAGCCAGGACAGCACTAACTATGGCTACACCTTC. The chain combines TRBV14 with TRBJ1-2; TRBD1 might be the D (6 bases). This CDR3 has 14 amino acids. Trimming shortened V by 3 bases and J by 0 bases, and 8 bases separated the two germline ends. The V gene's germline CDR1 is SGHDN and CDR2 FVKESK.

This rearrangement joins TRBV28 to TRBJ1-5; D remains ambiguous. Germline V gives CDR1 MDHEN, CDR2 SYDVKM. CDR3 length: 18 amino acids. The V end lost 2 bases, the J end lost 2 bases, and 19 bases lay between the germline ends. The CDR3 here is CASSLNPASPQGNQPQHF. CDR3 DNA sequence: TGTGCCAGCAGTTTAAACCCCGCGTCCCCGCAGGGCAATCAGCCCCAGCATTTT.

The chain links TRBV29-1 to TRBJ1-1; D is possibly TRBD1 (5 bases). Germline CDR1 is SQVTM and CDR2 is ANQGSEA. The CDR3 is 14 amino acids. Trimming shortened V by 5 bases and J by 4 bases, and 17 bases separated the two germline ends. The CDR3 here is CSVLPTEMGTEAFF. DNA for the CDR3: TGCAGCGTTTTGCCGACAGAGATGGGCACTGAAGCTTTCTTT.

The CDR3 DNA is TGTGCCAGCAGTCCCACAGGGGCCCCGACCCTGGACGTC. This codes for CASSPTGAPTLDV. This sequence joins TRBV28 and TRBJ2-7; 7 bases map to TRBD1. The germline CDR1 and CDR2 sequences are MDHEN and SYDVKM. The CDR3 is made up of 13 amino acids.

This clone was detected a few times. The J gene is TRBJ1-3, the V gene TRBV19, with D uncertain. The CDR3 length is 13 residues. Germline CDR1 LNHDA, CDR2 SQIVND (reference sequence). The V gene lost 8 bases and the J gene lost 7 bases, with 15 bases spanning the gap. The CDR3 loop reads CASGSTWENTIYF. The CDR3 DNA follows: TGTGCCAGTGGTTCGACATGGGAGAACACCATATATTTT.

V and J are TRBV19 and TRBJ2-2, with 7 bases fitting TRBD1. This CDR3 comprises 14 residues. Per the germline V gene, CDR1 is LNHDA and CDR2 is SQIVND (reference sequence). The junction had 5 bases not matched to a gene; V was cut back by 2 bases and J by 8 bases. The DNA of the CDR3 is TGTGCCAGTAGTATACTCGACAGGGTGGGGGAGCTGTTTTTT. Its translation: CASSILDRVGELFF.

The chain has TRBV13 and TRBJ2-3, with D perhaps matching TRBD1 (6 bases). This CDR3 is built from 15 residues. V lost 5 bases and J 4 bases, leaving 16 bases between the germline ends. Germline loops: CDR1 PRHDT, CDR2 FYEKMQ (reference sequence). CDR3 nucleotide sequence: TGTGCCAGCAGCCCAAGAGGGCAGGGGTCAGATACGCAGTATTTT. It codes for CASSPRGQGSDTQYF.

The J gene is TRBJ1-2, the V gene TRBV4-2, with 9 bases lining up with TRBD1. Germline loops: CDR1 LGHNA, CDR2 YNFKEQ. The CDR3 extends over 15 amino acids. J gave up 11 bases and V 0 bases, and 10 bases lay outside the gene matches. The CDR3 is CASSQEPGQGRWYTF. CDR3 coding DNA: TGTGCCAGCAGCCAAGAACCGGGACAGGGCCGCTGGTACACCTTC.

The rearrangement uses TRBV7-2 and TRBJ2-3; D not certain. Between the trimmed V and J ends, which lost 5 bases and 2 bases, there was a span of 11 bases. CDR1 SGHTA and CDR2 FQGNSA come from the germline V gene. The CDR3 loop spans 14 amino acids. The CDR3 spells CASSPPVFTDTQYF. Written as DNA, the CDR3 is TGTGCCAGCAGCCCTCCGGTATTCACAGATACGCAGTATTTT. Combining the CDR3 with reference TRBV7-2 and TRBJ2-3 gives the whole variable domain GAGVSQSPSNKVTEKGKDVELRCDPISGHTALYWYRQSLGQGLEFLIYFQGNSAPDKSGLPSDRFSAERTGGSVSTLTIQRTQQEDSAVYLCASSPPVFTDTQYFGPGTRLTVL.

The chain links TRBV6-5 to TRBJ2-1; TRBD2 agrees at 9 bases. CDR1 and CDR2 from the germline V gene are MNHEY and SVGAGI. The CDR3 length is 14 residues. The V and J ends lost 10 bases and 3 bases, in that order; junction bases with no gene match: 7. The CDR3 DNA follows: TGTGCCATCCGGGGTAGCGGGGGCTACAATGAGCAGTTCTTC. This encodes CAIRGSGGYNEQFF.

A few counts support this clone. The CDR3 DNA is TGTGCCAGCAGCTGGGGCGGTATCCTAAATAATGAAAAACTGTTTTTT. Its protein is CASSWGGILNNEKLFF. The chain is built from TRBV5-8 and TRBJ1-4; possible D gene TRBD1, 5 bases. The CDR3 spans 16 residues. The germline V and J ends were trimmed by 3 bases and 4 bases, with 16 bases remaining between them. Germline loops: CDR1 SGHTS, CDR2 YDEGEE.

The CDR3 spells CASSNPGSANYGYTF. CDR3 bases: TGTGCCAGTAGTAACCCCGGGTCCGCTAACTATGGCTACACCTTC. The J gene is TRBJ1-2, the V gene TRBV19; D remains unclear. V dropped 4 bases and J dropped 0 bases, with 12 bases sitting between them. This CDR3 has 15 residues. Per germline, CDR1 LNHDA and CDR2 SQIVND (reference sequence).

V gene TRBV19 combines with J gene TRBJ1-4; no clear D gene. Germline values: CDR1 LNHDA, CDR2 SQIVND (reference sequence). The V and J ends lost 4 bases and 15 bases respectively, with 12 bases between them. CDR3 length: 11 amino acids. The CDR3 region is CASSTAGDMFF. The CDR3 bases are TGTGCCAGTAGTACGGCGGGAGATATGTTTTTT.

This chain uses TRBV11-1 with TRBJ2-5; 10 nucleotides agree with TRBD2. V shed 4 bases and J 3 bases; nucleotides not matched to a gene: 5. CDR1 is SGHAT and CDR2 is FQDESV in the germline V gene (reference sequence). This CDR3 is built from 15 residues. The CDR3: CASSSSGGAKETQYF. The CDR3, as DNA: TGTGCCAGCAGCTCGAGCGGGGGGGCGAAAGAGACCCAGTACTTC.